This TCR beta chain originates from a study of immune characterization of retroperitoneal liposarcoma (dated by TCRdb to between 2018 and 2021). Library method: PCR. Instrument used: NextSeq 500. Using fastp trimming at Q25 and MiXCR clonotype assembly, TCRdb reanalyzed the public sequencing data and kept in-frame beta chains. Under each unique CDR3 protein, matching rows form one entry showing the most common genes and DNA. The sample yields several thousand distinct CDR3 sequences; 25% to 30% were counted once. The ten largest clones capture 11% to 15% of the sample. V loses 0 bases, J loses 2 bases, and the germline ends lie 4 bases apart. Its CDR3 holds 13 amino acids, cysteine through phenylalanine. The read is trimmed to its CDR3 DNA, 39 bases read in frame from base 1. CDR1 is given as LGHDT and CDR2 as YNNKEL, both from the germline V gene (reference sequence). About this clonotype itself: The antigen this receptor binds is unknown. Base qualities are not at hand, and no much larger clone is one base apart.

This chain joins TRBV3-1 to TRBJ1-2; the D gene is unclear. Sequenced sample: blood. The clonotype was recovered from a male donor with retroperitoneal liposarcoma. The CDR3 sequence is CASSQDGNYGYTF. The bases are TGTGCCAGCAGCCAAGACGGGAACTATGGCTACACCTTC.